This TCR beta chain was recovered during a study of Graves' ophthalmopathy and Graves' hyperthyroidism. General study findings and limits: The model forecast ophthalmopathy progression, reaching 70.59% sensitivity and 72% to 80% specificity. Ophthalmopathy was separated from stable hyperthyroidism by a 13-signature model with around 88% sensitivity and roughly 81% specificity.

CDR3 length: 14 amino acids. Trimming took 6 bases from V and 3 from J, leaving 15 bases between them. Per the germline V gene, CDR1 is MNHEY and CDR2 is SVGEGT. For this clonotype: Its antigen is not identified.

Clinical symptoms, serum thyroxine, TRAb, thyroid ultrasound and orbital computed tomography formed the basis of diagnosis. The authors used Ficoll-Paque density gradient centrifugation to separate PBMCs. The input was approximately 9.3 ml of fresh peripheral blood. Amplified TCR beta CDR3 regions were obtained using RNA transcripts as template. HTBI primers were employed in first-round RT-PCR, then a second-round multiplex PCR followed. TCRdb itself ran the multiplex PCR reads through MiXCR, one entry per CDR3 protein. This table has hundreds of thousands of distinct CDR3 sequences, 15% appearing once.

Material: peripheral blood. This chain links TRBV6-2 or TRBV6-3 with TRBJ2-7, with D maybe TRBD2 (6 bases). The sequence was obtained from a woman under 30 with stable Graves' hyperthyroidism. The CDR3 here is CASSAKASDYEQYF. The CDR3 coding sequence is TGTGCCAGCAGCGCGAAGGCTAGCGACTACGAGCAGTACTTC.